This paragraph covers one T cell receptor beta chain sequence. The CDR3 spans 13 residues. The V end lost 3 bases, the J end lost 5 bases, and 8 bases lay between the germline ends. These data come from a study of control samples from healthy donors and cancer patients. TCRdb's copy holds only in-frame clones and misses some; the assay was immunoSEQ multiplex PCR. The sample shows about 120,000 clones, 88% of them seen only once. The V gene is TRBV12-3 or TRBV12-4, the J gene TRBJ2-4; possible D gene TRBD2, 6 bases. The material sequenced was blood. The source is a woman in her 70s in good health. CDR3 sequence reads: CASSLRGENIQYF. The CDR3 DNA reads TGTGCCAGCAGTTTGCGCGGGGAAAACATTCAGTACTTC.